This passage covers 29 T cell receptor beta chains from one sample sequenced in a study of human T cells and chemical hapten exposure. Individual cDNA molecules each carried unique molecular identifiers attached by the library. TCRdb independently ran MiXCR on the reads; one entry per CDR3 protein. The sample records about 220 distinct CDR3 sequences, roughly 99% being singletons. Treatment indicated: therapeutic diphenylcyclopropenone sensitization with weekly scalp DPC. Sequencing was performed on whole blood, taken before DPC sensitization or 2, 6, or about 24 weeks after (not recorded which). These receptors were taken from an adult with alopecia areata. Some clones in this sample may be carry-over from other donors' samples. This table probably holds off-target reads from a library built for another chain.

The chain employs TRBV7-3 and TRBJ1-3; D gene uncertain. The length of the CDR3 is 15 residues. Germline CDR1 reads SGHTA; CDR2 reads FQGTGA. Trimming took 6 bases from V and 2 from J, leaving 14 bases between them. CDR3 region: CASSVTGGAGNTIYF. CDR3 sequence (DNA): TGTGCCAGCAGTGTGACCGGCGGTGCTGGAAACACCATATATTTT.

The chain has TRBV20-1 and TRBJ2-7; D gene unclear. Germline CDR1 DFQATT, CDR2 SNEGSKA (reference sequence). The germline V and J ends were trimmed by 1 base and 12 bases, with 13 bases remaining between them. The CDR3 is 11 amino acids. The CDR3 DNA is TGCAGTGCTAGAGGATCCCCGGGTTCGTACTTC. Its protein is CSARGSPGSYF.

The V gene is TRBV6-6, the J gene TRBJ1-6; 8 bases align to TRBD1. Germline loops: CDR1 MNHNY, CDR2 SVGAGI (reference sequence). The CDR3 has 16 residues. The J segment lost 4 bases and the V segment lost 2 bases, leaving 4 bases of the junction unmatched. For the CDR3, the DNA is TGTGCCAGCAGTTACGGCACAGGGGGTTATAATTCACCCCTCCACTTT. Residues: CASSYGTGGYNSPLHF.

J is TRBJ1-1 and V is TRBV7-2; D gene unclear. The V end lost 1 base, the J end lost 8 bases, and 11 bases lay between the germline ends. Germline CDR1 SGHTA, CDR2 FQGNSA. The CDR3 sequence is 13 residues long. The CDR3 region is CASSLVTGGEAFF. The CDR3 region has the DNA TGTGCCAGCAGCTTAGTGACGGGCGGAGAAGCTTTCTTT.

The chain carries TRBV6-1 and TRBJ1-1; no clear D gene. Trimming took 6 bases from V and 4 from J, leaving 12 bases between them. The CDR3 is made up of 13 amino acids. Looked up from germline, CDR1 is MNHNS and CDR2 is SASEGT. The CDR3, as DNA: TGTGCCAGCAGCCTGACAAGGGTCACTGAAGCTTTCTTT. As protein: CASSLTRVTEAFF.

This clonotype was seen once. V gene TRBV6-2 or TRBV6-3 combines with J gene TRBJ2-7, with 8 bases identical to TRBD1. With V trimmed by 6 bases and J by 5 bases, 12 bases remained unmatched. The CDR3 length is 15 residues. Germline V lookup: CDR1 MNHEY, CDR2 SVGEGT. CDR3 coding DNA: TGTGCCAGCAGCCCTGGACAGGGCCCTAGGGACGAGCAGTACTTC. Translation gives CASSPGQGPRDEQYF.

CDR3 DNA: TGCAGCGTTGGCGAAGGGGCAGGGGGACACAATGAGCAGTTCTTC. This gives the protein CSVGEGAGGHNEQFF. The genes are TRBV29-1 and TRBJ2-1; TRBD1 agrees at 7 bases. The CDR3 consists of 15 residues. Per germline, CDR1 SQVTM and CDR2 ANQGSEA. The V gene end was trimmed by 4 bases and the J gene end by 5 bases; junction bases not matched to a gene: 11.

V usage is TRBV10-2 and J usage is TRBJ2-7, with D possibly TRBD2 on 6 matching bases. V shed 0 bases and J shed 12 bases, with 15 bases lying between them. Germline V gene lookup returns CDR1 WSHSY and CDR2 SAAADI. This CDR3 is 13 amino acids long. CDR3 coding DNA: TGCGCCAGCAGTGAGTCGAGTTGGAGCGGGCTGTACTTC. Translation gives CASSESSWSGLYF.

The V gene is TRBV9, the J gene TRBJ2-1; 12 bases match TRBD2. Germline values: CDR1 SGDLS, CDR2 YYNGEE. The CDR3 sequence is 15 residues long. Germline trimming cut 2 bases from V and 4 bases from J; bases unmatched to any gene: 1. The CDR3 DNA reads TGTGCCAGCAGCGTTCTAGCGGGGGGGTACAATGAGCAGTTCTTC. It yields the protein CASSVLAGGYNEQFF.

The rearrangement links TRBV7-2 to TRBJ2-3, with D maybe TRBD2 (5 bases). Germline CDR1 SGHTA, CDR2 FQGNSA. The V end was cut by 3 bases, the J end by 2 bases, with 12 bases between. This CDR3 has 15 amino acids. The CDR3 DNA reads as TGTGCCAGCAGCTTCGGCGCTAGCTACACAGATACGCAGTATTTT. This codes for CASSFGASYTDTQYF.

The rearrangement joins TRBV28 to TRBJ2-7, with 12 positions matching TRBD2. The V segment lost 7 bases and the J segment 6 bases; nucleotides outside the gene matches: 7. Germline CDR1 MDHEN, CDR2 SYDVKM. The CDR3 totals 14 residues. The CDR3 region has the DNA TGTGCCAGCACCTCGGGGACTAGCGGGCCCGAGCAGTACTTC. Translation: CASTSGTSGPEQYF.

The CDR3 DNA sequence: TGTGCCAGCAGTTACTATGGCGGCAGTGGGGGCTACACCTTC. It translates to CASSYYGGSGGYTF. The chain couples TRBV6-5 to TRBJ1-2; D is uncertain. Looked up from germline, CDR1 is MNHEY and CDR2 is SVGAGI. V was trimmed by 1 base and J by 8 bases, leaving 14 bases between them. This CDR3 has 14 amino acids.

V usage is TRBV12-3 or TRBV12-4 and J usage is TRBJ1-1; TRBD1 is a possible D gene (5 bases). The V and J ends lost 8 bases and 1 base respectively, with 17 bases between them. This CDR3 is 15 amino acids long. The CDR3 DNA reads TGTGCCAGCGGGGGAGCAAGGCGGAGGAACACTGAAGCTTTCTTT. Translating gives CASGGARRRNTEAFF.

The chain is built from TRBV29-1 and TRBJ1-1; D is unclear. The V gene lost 3 bases and the J gene lost 1 base, with 12 bases spanning the gap. The CDR3 sequence is 14 residues long. Germline V lookup: CDR1 SQVTM, CDR2 ANQGSEA. This CDR3 reads CSVEGSARNTEAFF. The CDR3 DNA follows: TGCAGCGTTGAGGGCTCGGCCAGGAACACTGAAGCTTTCTTT.

V gene TRBV6-2 or TRBV6-3 combines with J gene TRBJ2-6; 8 nucleotides align to TRBD1. The CDR3 sequence is 16 residues long. V lost 8 bases and J lost 0; bases outside the gene matches: 6. Germline loops: CDR1 MNHEY, CDR2 SVGEGT. CDR3 DNA: TGTGCCAGCGCTTATACAGGGGGCTCTGGGGCCAACGTCCTGACTTTC. It is translated as CASAYTGGSGANVLTF.

CDR3 amino acids: CASSLYGEQYF. Here the CDR3 DNA reads TGTGCCAGCAGCTTATACGGGGAGCAGTACTTC. This chain links TRBV7-9 with TRBJ2-7, with D uncertain. CDR1 is SEHNR and CDR2 is FQNEAQ in the germline V gene (reference sequence). This CDR3 spans 11 amino acids. V lost 2 bases and J lost 7, with 6 bases in between.

This clonotype was counted a single time. The V and J genes are TRBV28 and TRBJ2-7, with D maybe TRBD2 (5 bases). V gave up 7 bases and J gave up 6 bases, with 10 bases separating them. Germline loops: CDR1 MDHEN, CDR2 SYDVKM. CDR3 size: 11 residues. The CDR3 DNA reads as TGTGCCAGCAAGGGCGGGTCCGAGCAGTACTTC. Its protein is CASKGGSEQYF.

CDR3 loop: CSAREFSGTGGGEQYF. The DNA of the CDR3 is TGCAGTGCTAGAGAATTTTCCGGGACAGGGGGCGGCGAGCAGTACTTC. This sequence joins TRBV20-1 and TRBJ2-7; 12 bases line up with TRBD1. CDR1 and CDR2 (germline): DFQATT, SNEGSKA (reference sequence). V shed 0 bases and J 6 bases; nucleotides not matched to a gene: 9. The CDR3 totals 16 residues.

V usage is TRBV5-6 and J usage is TRBJ2-2; D may be TRBD1 or TRBD2 (6 bases each). The CDR3 length is 12 residues. V was pared by 4 bases and J by 6 bases, with 7 bases between. The V gene's germline CDR1 is SGHDT and CDR2 YYEEEE. The DNA for the CDR3 is TGTGCCAGCAGCAGGGGGGCCGGGGAGCTGTTTTTT. Protein sequence: CASSRGAGELFF.

The chain couples TRBV29-1 to TRBJ2-6; D possibly corresponds to TRBD2 (5 bases). V was pared by 6 bases and J by 0 bases, with 18 bases between. The CDR3 length is 17 residues. Looked up from germline, CDR1 is SQVTM and CDR2 is ANQGSEA. The CDR3: CSVPLQRRPSGANVLTF. In nucleotides, the CDR3 is TGCAGCGTCCCATTACAGCGGAGGCCCTCTGGGGCCAACGTCCTGACTTTC.

The V gene is TRBV5-1, the J gene TRBJ1-2; D ambiguous. CDR3 length equals 14 residues. V shed 2 bases and J shed 3 bases, with 11 bases lying between them. The germline V gene encodes CDR1 SGHRS and CDR2 YFSETQ. In DNA form, the CDR3 reads TGCGCCAGCAGCTTCGGTGGCCAGGACTATGGCTACACCTTC. This gives the protein CASSFGGQDYGYTF. The entire variable domain, with the rest obtained from reference TRBV5-1 and TRBJ1-2, is as follows: KAGVTQTPRYLIKTRGQQVTLSCSPISGHRSVSWYQQTPGQGLQFLFEYFSETQRNKGNFPGRFSGRQFSNSRSEMNVSTLELGDSALYLCASSFGGQDYGYTFGSGTRLTVV.

The chain combines TRBV29-1 with TRBJ1-4; D possibly corresponds to TRBD1 (6 bases). This CDR3 comprises 14 residues. CDR1 is SQVTM and CDR2 is ANQGSEA in the germline V gene. Trimming pared 3 bases from V and 4 bases from J, leaving 12 bases between. The CDR3 loop is CSVESQGYNEKLFF. The CDR3 region has the DNA TGCAGCGTTGAGTCACAGGGATATAATGAAAAACTGTTTTTT. The full variable domain, completed using reference TRBV29-1 and TRBJ1-4, is SAVISQKPSRDICQRGTSLTIQCQVDSQVTMMFWYRQQPGQSLTLIATANQGSEATYESGFVIDKFPISRPNLTFSTLTVSNMSPEDSSIYLCSVESQGYNEKLFFGSGTQLSVL.

The J gene is TRBJ2-7, the V gene TRBV7-2, with TRBD2 matching 10 bases. The junction had 6 bases not matched to a gene; V was cut back by 0 bases and J by 4 bases. The germline V gene has CDR1 SGHTA and CDR2 FQGNSA. This CDR3 is 16 amino acids long. The CDR3 sequence is CASSLAPAGGGYEQYF. In nucleotides, the CDR3 is TGTGCCAGCAGCTTAGCGCCAGCGGGAGGGGGTTACGAGCAGTACTTC.

This clonotype was seen just once. The rearrangement links TRBV21-1 to TRBJ1-1. TRBV21-1 is a pseudogene segment. The CDR3 runs to 14 residues. Written as DNA, the CDR3 is TGTGCCAGCACAAAGGGGACTGGGAACACTGAAGCTTTCTTT. Amino acids: CASTKGTGNTEAFF.

The rearrangement joins TRBV5-1 to TRBJ2-5, with 7 bases identical to TRBD2. Germline V gene data show CDR1 as SGHRS and CDR2 as YFSETQ. Trimming cost V 4 bases and J 5 bases; bases outside gene matches: 11. This CDR3 contains 15 residues. The CDR3, as DNA: TGCGCCAGCAGCAGAAACTCGGGACTACCGGAGACCCAGTACTTC. Translating it yields CASSRNSGLPETQYF.

The rearrangement joins TRBV7-9 to TRBJ2-1; a possible D gene is TRBD2 (6 bases). Trimming cost V 6 bases and J 9 bases, with 9 bases left between them. There are 11 residues in the CDR3. Looked up from germline, CDR1 is SEHNR and CDR2 is FQNEAQ (reference sequence). CDR3 bases: TGTGCCAGCAGAACCGGGAGTGAGCAGTTCTTC. It yields the protein CASRTGSEQFF.

This rearrangement joins TRBV29-1 to TRBJ1-1; TRBD1 aligns across 12 bases. Unmatched junction bases numbered 8, after V lost 6 bases and J lost 6 bases. The CDR3 is 14 residues long. The V gene's germline CDR1 is SQVTM and CDR2 ANQGSEA. The CDR3, as DNA: TGCAGCGTGTCAGGGACAGGGGGCTGGTCTGAAGCTTTCTTT. Its translation: CSVSGTGGWSEAFF.

V and J are TRBV20-1 and TRBJ1-1, with TRBD1 matching over 10 bases. Germline CDR1 is DFQATT and CDR2 is SNEGSKA (reference sequence). Trimming cost V 6 bases and J 4 bases; bases outside gene matches: 8. CDR3 length: 14 residues. CDR3 nucleotide sequence: TGCAGTGCAAGTCCCGGGACAGGGGTCACTGAAGCTTTCTTT. Translation gives CSASPGTGVTEAFF.

The DNA for the CDR3 is TGTGCCAGCTCCCCGGAGGGGAACTATGGCTACACCTTC. Its translation: CASSPEGNYGYTF. The gene calls are TRBV27 and TRBJ1-2; a weak D match, TRBD1 (5 bases). Germline V gene sequence: CDR1 MNHEY, CDR2 SMNVEV (reference sequence). V was cut by 8 bases and J by 2 bases, with 12 bases left in between. The CDR3 covers 13 residues.